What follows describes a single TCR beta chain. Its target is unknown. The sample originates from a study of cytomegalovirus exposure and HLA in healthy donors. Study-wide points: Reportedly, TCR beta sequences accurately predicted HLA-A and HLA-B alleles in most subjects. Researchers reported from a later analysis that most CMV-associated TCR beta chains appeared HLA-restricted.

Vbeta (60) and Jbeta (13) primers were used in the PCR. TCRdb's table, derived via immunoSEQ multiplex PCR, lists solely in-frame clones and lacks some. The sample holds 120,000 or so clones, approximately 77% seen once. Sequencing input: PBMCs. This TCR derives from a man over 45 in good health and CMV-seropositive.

The CDR3 loop reads CASSQDDKREGGAYF. In nucleotides, the CDR3 is TGCGCCAGCAGCCAAGACGATAAGCGGGAGGGGGGGGCGTACTTC. The gene calls are TRBV4-1 and TRBJ2-7, with TRBD2 matching 10 bases. The CDR3 is 15 amino acids. CDR1 is MGHRA and CDR2 is YSYEKL in the germline V gene. The trim removed 0 bases at V and 12 bases at J, leaving 11 bases unmatched.